This T cell receptor (beta chain) appears in the sequencing data of a study of shared clonotypes between healthy human individuals. Study overall: CD8 memory received one plate per donor, CD8 naive two, CD4 memory three and CD4 naive three. General study points: Tissues were not sampled, only blood, and their repertoires likely differ. Larger estimated richness was generally seen in naive subsets than in memory subsets.

Comment on this clone: The antigen is undetermined. The same CDR3 is also encoded by other DNA sequences in this sample.

Sorted-subset replicate PCR reactions were performed with about 200 ng DNA, corresponding to roughly 27,000 T cell genomes. Only in-frame clones appear in the TCRdb table, and some are missing; sequencing was by immunoSEQ multiplex PCR. The table lists approximately 2.3 million clones, 85% to 95% of them singletons, with about 0.37% in the top ten. There are 13 residues in the CDR3. Trimming took off 2 bases at V and 0 bases at J, with 7 bases between the two ends. Per the germline V gene, CDR1 is GTSNPN and CDR2 is SVGIG (reference sequence). The source is a man in his late teens or twenties in good health. Some clones in this sample may be carry-over from other donors' samples. The V call is TRBV30, the J call TRBJ1-1, with a possible D match to TRBD1 (5 bases). What was sequenced was naive CD4+ T cells from PBMCs. Indicated subset: CD45RA+ positively selected. The CDR3 here is CAWSRGLNTEAFF. DNA for the CDR3: TGTGCCTGGAGTCGGGGCCTGAACACTGAAGCTTTCTTT.